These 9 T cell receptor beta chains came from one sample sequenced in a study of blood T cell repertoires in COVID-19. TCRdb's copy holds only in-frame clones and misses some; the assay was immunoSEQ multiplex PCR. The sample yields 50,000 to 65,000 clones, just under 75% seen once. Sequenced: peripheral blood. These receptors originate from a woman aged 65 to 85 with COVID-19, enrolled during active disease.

CDR3 sequence (DNA): TGTGCCAGCAGTTACCCCAATCGTGGACAGCGGGAGAGGGATAATGAGCAGTTCTTC. This encodes CASSYPNRGQRERDNEQFF. The chain links TRBV6-2 or TRBV6-3 to TRBJ2-1; 8 positions agree with TRBD2. Germline V lookup: CDR1 MNHEY, CDR2 SVGEGT. The CDR3 has 19 amino acids. The J segment lost 7 bases and the V segment lost 2 bases, leaving 19 bases of the junction unmatched.

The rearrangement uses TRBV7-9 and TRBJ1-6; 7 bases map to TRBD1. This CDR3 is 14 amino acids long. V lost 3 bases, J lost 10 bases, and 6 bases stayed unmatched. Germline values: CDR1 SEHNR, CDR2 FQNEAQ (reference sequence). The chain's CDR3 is CASSFDRVGSPLHF. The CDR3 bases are TGTGCCAGCAGCTTCGACAGGGTGGGCTCACCCCTCCACTTT.

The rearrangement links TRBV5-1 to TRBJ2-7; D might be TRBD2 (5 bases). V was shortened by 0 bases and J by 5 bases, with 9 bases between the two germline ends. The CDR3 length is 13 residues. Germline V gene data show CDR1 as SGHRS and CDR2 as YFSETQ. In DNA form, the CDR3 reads TGCGCCAGCAGCTTGGGGATCGGGAACGAGCAGTACTTC. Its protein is CASSLGIGNEQYF.

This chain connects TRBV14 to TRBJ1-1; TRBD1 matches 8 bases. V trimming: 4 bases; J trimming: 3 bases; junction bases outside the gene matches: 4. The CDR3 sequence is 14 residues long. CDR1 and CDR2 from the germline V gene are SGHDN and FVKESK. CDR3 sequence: CASSRTGLDTEAFF. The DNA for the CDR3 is TGTGCCAGCAGCCGGACAGGGCTCGACACTGAAGCTTTCTTT.

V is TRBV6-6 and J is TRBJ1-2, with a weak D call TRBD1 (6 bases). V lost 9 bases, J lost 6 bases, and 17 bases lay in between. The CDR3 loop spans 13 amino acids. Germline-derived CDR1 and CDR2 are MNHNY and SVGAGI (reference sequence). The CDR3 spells CASLGQGSHGYTF. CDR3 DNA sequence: TGTGCCAGTCTCGGTCAGGGGTCCCATGGCTACACCTTC.

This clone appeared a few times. CDR3 nucleotide sequence: TGTGCCAGCAGCCAAGGGTTCACCGGGACAGGGTCCTACAATGAGCAGTTCTTC. It codes for CASSQGFTGTGSYNEQFF. The rearrangement joins TRBV3-1 (or the pseudogene TRBV3-2) to TRBJ2-1; 9 bases map to TRBD1. The V gene end was trimmed by 1 base and the J gene end by 1 base; junction bases not matched to a gene: 8. Looked up from germline, CDR1 is LGHDT and CDR2 is YNNKEL (reference sequence). The CDR3 contains 18 residues.

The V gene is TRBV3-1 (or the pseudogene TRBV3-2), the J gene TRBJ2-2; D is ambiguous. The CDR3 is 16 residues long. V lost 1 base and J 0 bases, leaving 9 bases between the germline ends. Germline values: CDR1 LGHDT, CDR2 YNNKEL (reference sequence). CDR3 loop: CASSQVSVANTGELFF. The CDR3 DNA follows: TGTGCCAGCAGCCAAGTTTCTGTCGCGAACACCGGGGAGCTGTTTTTT.

Here the CDR3 DNA reads TGTGCCAGCGGACTATTGACAGGGAGTAAGAACTATGGCTACACCTTC. Encoded protein: CASGLLTGSKNYGYTF. V and J are TRBV27 and TRBJ1-2, with TRBD1 matching 7 bases. Germline V gene sequence: CDR1 MNHEY, CDR2 SMNVEV (reference sequence). CDR3 length: 16 amino acids. Unmatched junction bases numbered 14, after V lost 8 bases and J lost 2 bases.

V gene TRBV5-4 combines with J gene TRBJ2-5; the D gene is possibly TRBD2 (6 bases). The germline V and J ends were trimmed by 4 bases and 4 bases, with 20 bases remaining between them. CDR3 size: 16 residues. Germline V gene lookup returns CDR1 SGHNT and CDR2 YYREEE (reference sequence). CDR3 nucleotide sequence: TGTGCCAGCAGCCGCGGAGGAGCGGGCATGGGAGAGACCCAGTACTTC. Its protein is CASSRGGAGMGETQYF.